This T cell receptor (beta chain) was captured in a study of post-analysis software for immune sequencing data. Germline CDR1 is ENHRY and CDR2 is SYGVKD. CDR3 size: 12 residues. V shed 5 bases and J shed 6 bases, with 10 bases lying between them. Every TCR beta cDNA library bore unique molecular identifiers. Between about 0.95 and 11 million T cells gave rise to 500,000 to 600,000 cDNA molecules. TCRdb independently ran MiXCR on the PCR reads; one entry per CDR3 protein. Of some 890,000 distinct CDR3 sequences detected, around 50% appear once; the ten largest clones hold around 4.5%. Study findings and constraints: Five or six TRBV segments, TRBV5-6, TRBV5-1 and TRBV20-1 among them, were found more frequent in patients than controls.

A word on this clonotype: What it binds is unknown.

Specimen: blood. This sequence was found in a girl aged 5-17 years with multiple sclerosis. The chain has TRBV10-3 and TRBJ1-2, with D possibly being TRBD1 (6 bases). Here the CDR3 reads CAISRTENGYTF. CDR3 sequence (DNA): TGTGCCATCAGTAGGACAGAGAATGGCTACACCTTC.